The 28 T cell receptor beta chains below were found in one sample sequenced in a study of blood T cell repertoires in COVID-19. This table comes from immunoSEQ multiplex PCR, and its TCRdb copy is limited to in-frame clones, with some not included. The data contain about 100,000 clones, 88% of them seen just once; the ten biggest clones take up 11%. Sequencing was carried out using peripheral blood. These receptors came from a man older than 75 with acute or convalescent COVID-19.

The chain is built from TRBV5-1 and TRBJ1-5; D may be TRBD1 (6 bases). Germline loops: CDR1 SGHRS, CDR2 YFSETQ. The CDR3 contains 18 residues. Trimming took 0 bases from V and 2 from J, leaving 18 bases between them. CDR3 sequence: CASSLGTAGVGGNQPQHF. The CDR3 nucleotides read TGCGCCAGCAGCTTGGGGACAGCAGGGGTAGGAGGCAATCAGCCCCAGCATTTT.

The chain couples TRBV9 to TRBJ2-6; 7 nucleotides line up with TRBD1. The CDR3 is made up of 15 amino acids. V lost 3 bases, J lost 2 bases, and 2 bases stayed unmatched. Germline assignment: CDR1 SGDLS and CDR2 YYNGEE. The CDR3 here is CASSADRAGANVLTF. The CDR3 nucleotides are TGTGCCAGCAGCGCCGACAGGGCTGGGGCCAACGTCCTGACTTTC.

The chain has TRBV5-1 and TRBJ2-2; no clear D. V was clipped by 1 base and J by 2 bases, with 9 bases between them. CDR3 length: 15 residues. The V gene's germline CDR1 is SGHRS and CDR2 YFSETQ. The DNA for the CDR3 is TGCGCCAGCAGCTTGTTTGCGGAAAACACCGGGGAGCTGTTTTTT. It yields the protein CASSLFAENTGELFF.

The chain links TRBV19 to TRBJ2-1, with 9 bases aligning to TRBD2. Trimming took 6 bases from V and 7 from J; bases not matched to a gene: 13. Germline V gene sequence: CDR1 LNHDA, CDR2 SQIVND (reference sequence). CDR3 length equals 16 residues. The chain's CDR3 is CASSPDGLARRNEQFF. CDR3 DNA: TGTGCCAGTAGCCCAGACGGACTAGCGAGAAGGAATGAGCAGTTCTTC.

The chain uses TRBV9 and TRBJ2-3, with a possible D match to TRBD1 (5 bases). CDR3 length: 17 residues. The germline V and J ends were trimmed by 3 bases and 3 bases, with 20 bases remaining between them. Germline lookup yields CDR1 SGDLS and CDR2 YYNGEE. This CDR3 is CASSESSPQGLTDTQYF. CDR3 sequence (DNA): TGTGCCAGCAGCGAGAGTTCCCCTCAGGGTTTGACAGATACGCAGTATTTT.

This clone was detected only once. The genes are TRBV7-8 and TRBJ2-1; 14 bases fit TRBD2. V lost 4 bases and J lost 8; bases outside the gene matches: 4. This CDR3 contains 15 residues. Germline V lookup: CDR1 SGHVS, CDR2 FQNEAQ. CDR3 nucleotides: TGTGCCAGCAGCTCGAGGGGACTAGCGGGGGATGAGCAGTTCTTC. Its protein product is CASSSRGLAGDEQFF.

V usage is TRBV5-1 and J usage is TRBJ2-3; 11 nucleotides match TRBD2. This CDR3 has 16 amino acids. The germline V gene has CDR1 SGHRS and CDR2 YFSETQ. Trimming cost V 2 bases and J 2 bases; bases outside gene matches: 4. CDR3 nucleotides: TGCGCCAGCAGCTTTACTAGCGGGGGAGACACAGATACGCAGTATTTT. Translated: CASSFTSGGDTDTQYF.

DNA of the CDR3: TGTGCCAGCAGCTTCTTGTGGACAGGGAACCTTAATTCACCCCTCCACTTT. Translation gives CASSFLWTGNLNSPLHF. The chain has TRBV7-8 and TRBJ1-6; 8 bases match TRBD1. The CDR3 covers 17 residues. Germline V gene data show CDR1 as SGHVS and CDR2 as FQNEAQ. With V trimmed by 3 bases and J by 6 bases, 10 bases remained unmatched.

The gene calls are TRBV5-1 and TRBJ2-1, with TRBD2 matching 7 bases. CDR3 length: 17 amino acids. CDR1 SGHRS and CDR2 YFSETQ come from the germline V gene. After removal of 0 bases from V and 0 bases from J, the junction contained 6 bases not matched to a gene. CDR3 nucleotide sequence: TGCGCCAGCAGCTTGGGTGCTAGCGGAACCTCCTACAATGAGCAGTTCTTC. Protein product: CASSLGASGTSYNEQFF.

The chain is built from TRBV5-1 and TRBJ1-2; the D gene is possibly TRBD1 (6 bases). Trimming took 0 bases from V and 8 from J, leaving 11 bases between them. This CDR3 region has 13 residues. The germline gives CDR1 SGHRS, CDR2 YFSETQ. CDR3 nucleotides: TGCGCCAGCAGCTTGGACAGGGTTCTAGGCTACACCTTC. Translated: CASSLDRVLGYTF.

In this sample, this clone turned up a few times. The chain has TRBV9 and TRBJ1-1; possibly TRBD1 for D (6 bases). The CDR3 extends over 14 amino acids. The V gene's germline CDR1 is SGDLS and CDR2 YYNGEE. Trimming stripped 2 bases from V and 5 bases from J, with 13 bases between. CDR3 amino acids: CASSVEGEGTEAFF. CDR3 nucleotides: TGTGCCAGCAGCGTTGAGGGGGAGGGGACTGAAGCTTTCTTT.

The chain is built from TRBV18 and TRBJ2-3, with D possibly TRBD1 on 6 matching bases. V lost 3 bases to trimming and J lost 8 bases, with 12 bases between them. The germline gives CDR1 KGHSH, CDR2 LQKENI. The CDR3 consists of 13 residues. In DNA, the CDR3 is TGTGCCAGCTCACCGACAGGTTCTGGTACGCAGTATTTT. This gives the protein CASSPTGSGTQYF.

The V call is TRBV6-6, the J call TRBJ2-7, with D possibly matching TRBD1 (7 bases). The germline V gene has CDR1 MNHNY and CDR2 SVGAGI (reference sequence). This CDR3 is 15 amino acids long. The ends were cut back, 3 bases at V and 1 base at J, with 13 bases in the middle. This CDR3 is CASSYQAGGSYEQYF. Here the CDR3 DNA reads TGTGCCAGCAGTTATCAGGCAGGGGGGTCCTACGAGCAGTACTTC.

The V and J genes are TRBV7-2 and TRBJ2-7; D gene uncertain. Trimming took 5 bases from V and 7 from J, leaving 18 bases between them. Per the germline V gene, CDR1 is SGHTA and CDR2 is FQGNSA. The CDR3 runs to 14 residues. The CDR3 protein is CASSPPPTGLEQYF. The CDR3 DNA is TGTGCCAGCAGCCCACCCCCAACTGGGCTGGAGCAGTACTTC.

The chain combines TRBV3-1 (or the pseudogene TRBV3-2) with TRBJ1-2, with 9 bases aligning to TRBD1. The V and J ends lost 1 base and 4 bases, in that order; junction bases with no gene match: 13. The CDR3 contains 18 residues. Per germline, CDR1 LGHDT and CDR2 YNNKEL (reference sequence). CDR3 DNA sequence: TGTGCCAGCAGCCAAGGCCTACAAGGGACAGGGCTGTCCTATGGCTACACCTTC. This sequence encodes CASSQGLQGTGLSYGYTF.

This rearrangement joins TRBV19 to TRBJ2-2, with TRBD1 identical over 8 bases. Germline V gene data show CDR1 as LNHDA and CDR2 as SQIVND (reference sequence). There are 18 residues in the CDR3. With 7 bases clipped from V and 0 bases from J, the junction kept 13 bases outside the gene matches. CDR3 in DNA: TGTGCCAGTATCCAGGCCCGACAGGGGTGGGCGAACACCGGGGAGCTGTTTTTT. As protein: CASIQARQGWANTGELFF.

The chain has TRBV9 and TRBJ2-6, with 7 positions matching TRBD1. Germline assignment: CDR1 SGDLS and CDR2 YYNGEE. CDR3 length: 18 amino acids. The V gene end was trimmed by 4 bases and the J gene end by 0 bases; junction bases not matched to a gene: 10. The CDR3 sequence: CASSPRQGTASGANVLTF. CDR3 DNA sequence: TGTGCCAGCAGCCCCCGACAGGGTACCGCCTCTGGGGCCAACGTCCTGACTTTC.

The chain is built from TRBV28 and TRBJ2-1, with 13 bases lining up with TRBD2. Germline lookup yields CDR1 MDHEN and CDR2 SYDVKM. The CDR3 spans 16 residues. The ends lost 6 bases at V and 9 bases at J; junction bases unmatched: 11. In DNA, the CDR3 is TGTGCCAGCAGCCCCTCGGGACTAGCGGGGAGAACTGAGCAGTTCTTC. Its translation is CASSPSGLAGRTEQFF.

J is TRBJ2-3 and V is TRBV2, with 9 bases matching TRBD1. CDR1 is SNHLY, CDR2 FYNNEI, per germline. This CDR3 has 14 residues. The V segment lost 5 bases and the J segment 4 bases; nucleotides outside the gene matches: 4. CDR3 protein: CASSLRQGADTQYF. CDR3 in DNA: TGTGCCAGCAGTTTGCGACAGGGGGCAGATACGCAGTATTTT.

The CDR3 nucleotides are TGTGCCAGCAGCGTAGCTGGGACTAGCGGGAGGGCCGGCACAGATACGCAGTATTTT. Protein: CASSVAGTSGRAGTDTQYF. This chain links TRBV9 with TRBJ2-3; 16 positions match TRBD2. Germline V CDR1 and CDR2: SGDLS, YYNGEE. The CDR3 is made up of 19 amino acids. Losses at the gene ends were 0 bases for V and 1 base for J; bases not matched to a gene: 5.

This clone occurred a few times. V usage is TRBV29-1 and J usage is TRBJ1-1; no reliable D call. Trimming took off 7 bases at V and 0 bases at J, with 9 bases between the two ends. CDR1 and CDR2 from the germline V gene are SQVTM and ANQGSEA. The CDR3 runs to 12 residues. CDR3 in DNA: TGCAGCGGCGGACTCATGAACACTGAAGCTTTCTTT. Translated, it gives CSGGLMNTEAFF.

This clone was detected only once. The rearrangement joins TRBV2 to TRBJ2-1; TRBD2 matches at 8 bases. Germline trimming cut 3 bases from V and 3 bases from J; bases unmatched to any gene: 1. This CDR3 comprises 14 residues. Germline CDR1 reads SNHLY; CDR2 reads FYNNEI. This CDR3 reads CASSDGTSYNEQFF. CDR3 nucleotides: TGTGCCAGCAGTGACGGGACTAGCTACAATGAGCAGTTCTTC.

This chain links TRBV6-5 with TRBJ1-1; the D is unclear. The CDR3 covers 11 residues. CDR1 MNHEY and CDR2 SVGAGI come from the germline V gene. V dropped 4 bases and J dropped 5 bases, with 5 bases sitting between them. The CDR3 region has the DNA TGTGCCAGCAGTTCGAGGACTGAAGCTTTCTTT. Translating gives CASSSRTEAFF.

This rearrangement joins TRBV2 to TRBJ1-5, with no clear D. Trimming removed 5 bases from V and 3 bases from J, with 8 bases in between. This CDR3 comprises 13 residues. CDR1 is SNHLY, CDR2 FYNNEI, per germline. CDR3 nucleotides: TGTGCCAGCAGTCCAGGATACAATCAGCCCCAGCATTTT. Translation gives CASSPGYNQPQHF.

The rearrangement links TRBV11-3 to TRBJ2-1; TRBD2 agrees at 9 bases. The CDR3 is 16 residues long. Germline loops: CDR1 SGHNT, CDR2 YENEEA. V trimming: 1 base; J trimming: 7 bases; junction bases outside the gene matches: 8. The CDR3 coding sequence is TGTGCCAGCAGCTTAGGTTCCGCGGGGGGGCAAAATGAGCAGTTCTTC. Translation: CASSLGSAGGQNEQFF.

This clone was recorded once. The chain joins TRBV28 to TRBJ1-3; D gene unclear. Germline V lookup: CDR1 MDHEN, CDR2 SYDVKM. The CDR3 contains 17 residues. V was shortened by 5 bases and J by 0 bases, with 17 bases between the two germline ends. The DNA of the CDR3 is TGTGCCAGCAGTCTCATCCGGGTAGACTCCTCTGGAAACACCATATATTTT. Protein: CASSLIRVDSSGNTIYF.

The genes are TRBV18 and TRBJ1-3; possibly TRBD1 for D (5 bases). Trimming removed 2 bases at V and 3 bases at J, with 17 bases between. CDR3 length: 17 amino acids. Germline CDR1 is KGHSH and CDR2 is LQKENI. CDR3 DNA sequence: TGTGCCAGCTCACCAACTACAGGTGGGGTGCTTGGAAACACCATATATTTT. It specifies CASSPTTGGVLGNTIYF. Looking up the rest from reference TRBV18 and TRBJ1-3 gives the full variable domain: NAGVMQNPRHLVRRRGQEARLRCSPMKGHSHVYWYRQLPEEGLKFMVYLQKENIIDESGMPKERFSAEFPKEGPSILRIQQVVRGDSAAYFCASSPTTGGVLGNTIYFGEGSWLTVV.

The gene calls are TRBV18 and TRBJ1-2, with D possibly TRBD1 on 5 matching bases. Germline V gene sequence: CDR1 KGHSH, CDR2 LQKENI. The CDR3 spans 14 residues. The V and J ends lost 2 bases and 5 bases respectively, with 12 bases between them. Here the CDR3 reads CASSPTEGLYGYTF. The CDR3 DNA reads TGTGCCAGCTCACCAACGGAGGGGTTGTATGGCTACACCTTC.